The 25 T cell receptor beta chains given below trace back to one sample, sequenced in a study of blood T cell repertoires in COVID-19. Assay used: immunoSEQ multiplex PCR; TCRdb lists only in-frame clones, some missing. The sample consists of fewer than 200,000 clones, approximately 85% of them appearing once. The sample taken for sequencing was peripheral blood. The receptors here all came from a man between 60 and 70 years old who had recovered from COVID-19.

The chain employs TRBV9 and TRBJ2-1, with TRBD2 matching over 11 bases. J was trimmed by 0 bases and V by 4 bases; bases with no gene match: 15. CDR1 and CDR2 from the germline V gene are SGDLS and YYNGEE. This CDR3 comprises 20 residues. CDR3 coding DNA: TGTGCCAGCAGCCCAAAAACCGGGACTAGCGGTCGGAGCTCCTACAATGAGCAGTTCTTC. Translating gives CASSPKTGTSGRSSYNEQFF.

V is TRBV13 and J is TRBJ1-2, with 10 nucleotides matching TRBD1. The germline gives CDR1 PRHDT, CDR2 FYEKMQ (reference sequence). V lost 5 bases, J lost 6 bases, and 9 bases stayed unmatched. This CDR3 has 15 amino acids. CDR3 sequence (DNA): TGTGCCAGCAGCCCCGGGACAGGGGCAAATGATGGCTACACCTTC. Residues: CASSPGTGANDGYTF.

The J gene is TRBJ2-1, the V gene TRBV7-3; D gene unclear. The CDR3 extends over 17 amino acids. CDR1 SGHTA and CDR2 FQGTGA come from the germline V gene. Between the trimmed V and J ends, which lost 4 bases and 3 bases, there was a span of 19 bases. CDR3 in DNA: TGTGCCAGCAGCTCCTCCTTGAGGATCGATGACTACAATGAGCAGTTCTTC. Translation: CASSSSLRIDDYNEQFF.

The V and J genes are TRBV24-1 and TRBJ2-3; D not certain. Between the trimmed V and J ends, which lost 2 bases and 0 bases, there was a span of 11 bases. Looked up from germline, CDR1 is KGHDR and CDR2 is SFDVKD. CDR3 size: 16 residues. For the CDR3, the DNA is TGTGCCACCAGTGATTGGGCAGCCTCTAGCACAGATACGCAGTATTTT. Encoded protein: CATSDWAASSTDTQYF.

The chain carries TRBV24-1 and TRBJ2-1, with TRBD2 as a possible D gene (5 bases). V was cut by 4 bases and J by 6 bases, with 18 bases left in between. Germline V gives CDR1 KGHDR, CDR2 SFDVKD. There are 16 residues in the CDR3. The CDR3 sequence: CATSDPKGATSNEQFF. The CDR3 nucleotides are TGTGCCACCAGTGACCCCAAGGGAGCGACCTCCAATGAGCAGTTCTTC.

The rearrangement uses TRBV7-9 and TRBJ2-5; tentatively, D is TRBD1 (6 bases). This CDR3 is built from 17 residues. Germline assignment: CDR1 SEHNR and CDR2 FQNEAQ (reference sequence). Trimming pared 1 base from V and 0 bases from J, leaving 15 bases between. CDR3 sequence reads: CASSLGVTGWYQETQYF. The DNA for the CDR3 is TGTGCCAGCAGCTTAGGAGTGACAGGCTGGTACCAAGAGACCCAGTACTTC.

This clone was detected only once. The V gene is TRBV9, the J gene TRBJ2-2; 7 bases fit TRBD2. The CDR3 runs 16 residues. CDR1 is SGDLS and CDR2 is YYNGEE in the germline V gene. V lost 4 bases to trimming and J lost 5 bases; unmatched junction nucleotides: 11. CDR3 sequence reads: CASSKSGGGWTGELFF. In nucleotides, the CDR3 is TGTGCCAGCAGCAAATCGGGGGGTGGATGGACCGGGGAGCTGTTTTTT.

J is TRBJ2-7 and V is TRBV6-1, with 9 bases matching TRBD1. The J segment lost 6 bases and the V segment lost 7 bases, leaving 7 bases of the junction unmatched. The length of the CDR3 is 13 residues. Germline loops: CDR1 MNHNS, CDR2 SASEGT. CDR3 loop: CASNGQGNGEQYF. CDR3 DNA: TGTGCCAGCAACGGACAGGGGAACGGCGAGCAGTACTTC.

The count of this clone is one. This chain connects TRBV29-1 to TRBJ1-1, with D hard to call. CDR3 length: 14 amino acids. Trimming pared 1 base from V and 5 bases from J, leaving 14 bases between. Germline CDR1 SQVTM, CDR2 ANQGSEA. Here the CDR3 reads CSVEARTVTTEAFF. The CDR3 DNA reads TGCAGCGTTGAAGCTCGTACAGTAACGACTGAAGCTTTCTTT. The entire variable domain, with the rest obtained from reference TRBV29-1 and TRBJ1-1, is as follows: SAVISQKPSRDICQRGTSLTIQCQVDSQVTMMFWYRQQPGQSLTLIATANQGSEATYESGFVIDKFPISRPNLTFSTLTVSNMSPEDSSIYLCSVEARTVTTEAFFGQGTRLTVV.

This chain's CDR3 is CASDPGVNTEAFF. For the CDR3, the DNA is TGTGCCAGCGACCCAGGGGTGAACACTGAAGCTTTCTTT. The chain is built from TRBV6-1 and TRBJ1-1, with a weak D call TRBD1 (6 bases). The V gene lost 8 bases and the J gene lost 0 bases, with 10 bases spanning the gap. Germline lookup yields CDR1 MNHNS and CDR2 SASEGT. This CDR3 comprises 13 residues.

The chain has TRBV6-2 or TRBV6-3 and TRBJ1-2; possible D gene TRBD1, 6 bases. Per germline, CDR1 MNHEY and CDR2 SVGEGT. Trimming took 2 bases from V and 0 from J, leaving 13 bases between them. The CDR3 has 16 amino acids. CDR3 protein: CASSYPGTSPNYGYTF. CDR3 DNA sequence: TGTGCCAGCAGTTACCCCGGGACAAGCCCTAACTATGGCTACACCTTC.

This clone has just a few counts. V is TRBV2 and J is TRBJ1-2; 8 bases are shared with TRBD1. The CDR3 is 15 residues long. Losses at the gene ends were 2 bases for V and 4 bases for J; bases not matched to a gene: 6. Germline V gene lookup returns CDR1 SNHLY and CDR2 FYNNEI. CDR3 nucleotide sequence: TGTGCCAGCAGTGAATCCGGGACAGGTCTCTATGGCTACACCTTC. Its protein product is CASSESGTGLYGYTF.

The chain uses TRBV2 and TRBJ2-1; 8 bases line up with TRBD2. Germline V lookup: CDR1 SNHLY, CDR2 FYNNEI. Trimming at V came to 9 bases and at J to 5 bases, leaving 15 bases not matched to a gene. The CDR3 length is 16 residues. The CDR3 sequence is CASSRTSTYAHNEQFF. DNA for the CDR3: TGTGCCAGTAGTCGGACTAGCACTTACGCTCACAATGAGCAGTTCTTC.

The CDR3 DNA is TGTGCCAGCAGTACCTCAGGGGGCGCCGAGGTTCGGACTGAAGCTTTCTTT. Amino acids: CASSTSGGAEVRTEAFF. The chain recombines TRBV27 with TRBJ1-1, with TRBD1 matching over 8 bases. Germline V gene data show CDR1 as MNHEY and CDR2 as SMNVEV (reference sequence). V shed 5 bases and J 5 bases; nucleotides not matched to a gene: 16. The CDR3 is 17 amino acids.

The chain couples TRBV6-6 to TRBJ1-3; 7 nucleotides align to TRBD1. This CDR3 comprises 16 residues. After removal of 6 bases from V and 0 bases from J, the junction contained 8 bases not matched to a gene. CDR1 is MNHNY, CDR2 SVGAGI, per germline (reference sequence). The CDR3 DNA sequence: TGTGCCAGCAGGGAACCGGGACAGCACTCTGGAAACACCATATATTTT. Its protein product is CASREPGQHSGNTIYF.

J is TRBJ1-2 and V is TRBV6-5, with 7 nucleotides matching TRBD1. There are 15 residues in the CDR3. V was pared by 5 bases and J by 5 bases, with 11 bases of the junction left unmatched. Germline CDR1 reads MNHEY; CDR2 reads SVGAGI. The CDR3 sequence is CASSPGGRGRYGYTF. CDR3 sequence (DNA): TGTGCCAGCAGTCCGGGCGGAAGGGGGCGATATGGCTACACCTTC.

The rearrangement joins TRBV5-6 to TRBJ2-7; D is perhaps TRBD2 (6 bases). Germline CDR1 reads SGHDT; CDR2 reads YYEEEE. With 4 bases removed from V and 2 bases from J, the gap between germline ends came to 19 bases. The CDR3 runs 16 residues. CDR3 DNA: TGTGCCAGCAGCGCCGGGGGTGTAGGGAGCCCCTACGAGCAGTACTTC. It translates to CASSAGGVGSPYEQYF. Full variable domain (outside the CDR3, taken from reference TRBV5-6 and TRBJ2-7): DAGVTQSPTHLIKTRGQQVTLRCSPKSGHDTVSWYQQALGQGPQFIFQYYEEEERQRGNFPDRFSGHQFPNYSSELNVNALLLGDSALYLCASSAGGVGSPYEQYFGPGTRLTVT.

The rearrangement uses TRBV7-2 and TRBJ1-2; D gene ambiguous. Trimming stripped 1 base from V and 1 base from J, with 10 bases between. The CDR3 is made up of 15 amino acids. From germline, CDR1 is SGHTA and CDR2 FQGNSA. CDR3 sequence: CASSLDSGFNYGYTF. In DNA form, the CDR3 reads TGTGCCAGCAGCTTAGACTCGGGGTTTAACTATGGCTACACCTTC. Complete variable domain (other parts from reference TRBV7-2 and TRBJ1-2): GAGVSQSPSNKVTEKGKDVELRCDPISGHTALYWYRQSLGQGLEFLIYFQGNSAPDKSGLPSDRFSAERTGGSVSTLTIQRTQQEDSAVYLCASSLDSGFNYGYTFGSGTRLTVV.

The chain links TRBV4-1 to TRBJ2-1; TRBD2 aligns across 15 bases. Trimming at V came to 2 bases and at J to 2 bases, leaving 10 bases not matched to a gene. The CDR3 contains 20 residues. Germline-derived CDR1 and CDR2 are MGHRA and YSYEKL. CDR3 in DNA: TGCGCCAGCAGCCAACCCCCCGGGACTAGCGGGGGGAGGGCCTACAATGAGCAGTTCTTC. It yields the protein CASSQPPGTSGGRAYNEQFF.

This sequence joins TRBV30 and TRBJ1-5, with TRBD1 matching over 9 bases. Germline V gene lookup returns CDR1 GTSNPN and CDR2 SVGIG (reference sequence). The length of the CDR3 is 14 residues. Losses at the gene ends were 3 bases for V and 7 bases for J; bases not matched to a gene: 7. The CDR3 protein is CAWSVGTGRQPQHF. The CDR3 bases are TGTGCCTGGAGCGTCGGGACAGGGAGACAGCCCCAGCATTTT.

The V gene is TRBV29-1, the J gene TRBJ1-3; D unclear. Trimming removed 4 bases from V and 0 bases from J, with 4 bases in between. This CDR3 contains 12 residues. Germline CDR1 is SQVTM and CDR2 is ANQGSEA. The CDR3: CSVGSSGNTIYF. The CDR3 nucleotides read TGCAGCGTTGGGAGCTCTGGAAACACCATATATTTT.

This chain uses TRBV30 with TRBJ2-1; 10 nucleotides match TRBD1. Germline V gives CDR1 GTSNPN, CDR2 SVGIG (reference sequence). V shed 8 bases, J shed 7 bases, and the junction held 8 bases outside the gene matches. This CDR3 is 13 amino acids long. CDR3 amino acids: CAHDRGRRNEQFF. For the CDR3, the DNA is TGTGCCCACGACAGGGGGCGCAGGAATGAGCAGTTCTTC.

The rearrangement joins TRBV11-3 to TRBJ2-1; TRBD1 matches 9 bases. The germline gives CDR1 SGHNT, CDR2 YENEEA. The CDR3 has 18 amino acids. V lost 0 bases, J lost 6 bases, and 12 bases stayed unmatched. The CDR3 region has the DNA TGTGCCAGCAGCTTAGATTCTGGTCCGGGACAGGGCGGCAATGAGCAGTTCTTC. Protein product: CASSLDSGPGQGGNEQFF.

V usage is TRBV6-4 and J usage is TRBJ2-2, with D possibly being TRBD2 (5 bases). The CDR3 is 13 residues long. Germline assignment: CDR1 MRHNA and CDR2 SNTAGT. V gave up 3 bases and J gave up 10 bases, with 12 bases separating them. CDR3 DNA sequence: TGTGCCAGCAGTGAAGACGGAGGCTCGGAGCTGTTTTTT. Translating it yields CASSEDGGSELFF.

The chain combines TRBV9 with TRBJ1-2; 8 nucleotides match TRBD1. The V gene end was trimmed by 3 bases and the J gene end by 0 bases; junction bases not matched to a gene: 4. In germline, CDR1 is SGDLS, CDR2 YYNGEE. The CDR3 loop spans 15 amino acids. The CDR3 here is CASSAGQGANYGYTF. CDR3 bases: TGTGCCAGCAGCGCCGGACAGGGAGCTAACTATGGCTACACCTTC.